Included here is one T cell receptor (beta chain) sequence, with context. What it recognizes is unknown. This record belongs to a study of T cells in Graves' hyperthyroidism and ophthalmopathy. V lost 1 base to trimming and J lost 6 bases; unmatched junction nucleotides: 6. Looked up from germline, CDR1 is MNHEY and CDR2 is SMNVEV (reference sequence). The CDR3 runs to 15 residues. Study-level findings and limits: Model predictions of ophthalmopathy came a median around 6.5 months before onset. Peripheral blood also featured most of the thyroid clonotypes expanded above 0.001.

No ophthalmopathy progression within 18 months constituted stable Graves' hyperthyroidism. Exclusion criteria comprised uncontrolled infection, other autoimmune disease, pregnancy or lactation. It was RNA transcripts that yielded the amplified TCR beta CDR3 regions. The HTBI set primed first-round TCR CDR3 RT-PCR. MiXCR, run by TCRdb on the multiplex PCR reads, gives a single entry per CDR3 protein. The sample includes about 710,000 distinct CDR3 sequences, 16% of them seen just once. The sequence was collected from a man between 18 and 35 years old with Graves' hyperthyroidism. Source material: blood. The J gene is TRBJ2-1, the V gene TRBV27, with 7 nucleotides matching TRBD1. CDR3 residues: CASSLLSDRANEQFF. Here the CDR3 DNA reads TGTGCCAGCAGTTTATTGTCCGACAGGGCCAATGAGCAGTTCTTC.